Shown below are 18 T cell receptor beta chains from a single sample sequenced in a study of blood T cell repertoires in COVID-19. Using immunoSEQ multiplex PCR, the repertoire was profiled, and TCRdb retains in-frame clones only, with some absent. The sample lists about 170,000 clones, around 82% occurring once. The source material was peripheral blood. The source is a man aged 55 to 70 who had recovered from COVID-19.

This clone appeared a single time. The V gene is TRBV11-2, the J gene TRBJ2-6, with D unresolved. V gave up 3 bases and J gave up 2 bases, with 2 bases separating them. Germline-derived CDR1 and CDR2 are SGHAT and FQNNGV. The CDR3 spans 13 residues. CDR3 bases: TGTGCCAGCAGCTTCGCTGGGGCCAACGTCCTGACTTTC. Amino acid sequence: CASSFAGANVLTF.

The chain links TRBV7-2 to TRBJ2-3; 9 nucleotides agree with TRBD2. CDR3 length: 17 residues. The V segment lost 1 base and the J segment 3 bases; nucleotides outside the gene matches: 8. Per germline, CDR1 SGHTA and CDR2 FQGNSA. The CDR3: CASSLVGGGAGTDTQYF. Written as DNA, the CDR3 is TGTGCCAGCAGCTTAGTAGGCGGGGGGGCCGGGACAGATACGCAGTATTTT.

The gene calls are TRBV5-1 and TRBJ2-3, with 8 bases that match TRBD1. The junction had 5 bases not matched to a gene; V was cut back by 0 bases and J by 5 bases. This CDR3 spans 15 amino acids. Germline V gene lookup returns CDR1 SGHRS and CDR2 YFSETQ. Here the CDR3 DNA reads TGCGCCAGCAGCTTGGACAGGGGGACCATAGATACGCAGTATTTT. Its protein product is CASSLDRGTIDTQYF.

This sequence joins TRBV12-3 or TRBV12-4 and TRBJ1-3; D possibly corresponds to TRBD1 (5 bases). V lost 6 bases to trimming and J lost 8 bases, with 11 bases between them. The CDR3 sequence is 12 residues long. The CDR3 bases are TGTGCCAGCAGCCTAACAGGCCACACCATATATTTT. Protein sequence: CASSLTGHTIYF.

The CDR3 is CASSLGAVGSVAFF. The CDR3 bases are TGTGCCAGCAGCTTAGGTGCAGTCGGGAGCGTAGCTTTCTTT. V usage is TRBV11-1 and J usage is TRBJ1-1; D not certain. The CDR3 is 14 amino acids. V lost 1 base to trimming and J lost 10 bases, with 16 bases between them. The V gene's germline CDR1 is SGHAT and CDR2 FQDESV (reference sequence). Full variable domain (outside the CDR3, taken from reference TRBV11-1 and TRBJ1-1): EAEVAQSPRYKITEKSQAVAFWCDPISGHATLYWYRQILGQGPELLVQFQDESVVDDSQLPKDRFSAERLKGVDSTLKIQPAELGDSAMYLCASSLGAVGSVAFFGQGTRLTVV.

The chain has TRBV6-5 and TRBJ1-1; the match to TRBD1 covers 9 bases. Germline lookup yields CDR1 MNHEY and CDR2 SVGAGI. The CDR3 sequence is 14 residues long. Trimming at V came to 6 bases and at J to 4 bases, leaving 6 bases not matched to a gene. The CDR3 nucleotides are TGTGCCAGCAGGATCTGGACAGGGGTCACTGAAGCTTTCTTT. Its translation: CASRIWTGVTEAFF.

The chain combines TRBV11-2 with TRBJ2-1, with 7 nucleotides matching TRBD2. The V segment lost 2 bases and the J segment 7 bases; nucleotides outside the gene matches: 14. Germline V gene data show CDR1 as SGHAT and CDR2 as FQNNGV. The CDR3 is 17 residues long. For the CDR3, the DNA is TGTGCCAGCAGCTTAAGATGGGGAGCGGGGCTGGGAAATGAGCAGTTCTTC. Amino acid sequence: CASSLRWGAGLGNEQFF.

This CDR3 is CASGFDTGTGGRIPDGYTF. CDR3 sequence (DNA): TGTGCTAGTGGTTTCGATACCGGGACAGGGGGCAGAATTCCTGATGGCTACACCTTC. The chain joins TRBV12-5 to TRBJ1-2; 12 nucleotides agree with TRBD1. CDR1 is LGHNT, CDR2 FRNRAP, per germline. V gave up 3 bases and J gave up 6 bases; unmatched junction bases: 17. This CDR3 has 19 residues.

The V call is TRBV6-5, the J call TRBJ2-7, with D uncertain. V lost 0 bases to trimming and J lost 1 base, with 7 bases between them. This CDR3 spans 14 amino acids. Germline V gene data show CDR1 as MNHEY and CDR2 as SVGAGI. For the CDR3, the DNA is TGTGCCAGCAGTTACTCGTTCGGGTCCTACGAGCAGTACTTC. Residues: CASSYSFGSYEQYF.

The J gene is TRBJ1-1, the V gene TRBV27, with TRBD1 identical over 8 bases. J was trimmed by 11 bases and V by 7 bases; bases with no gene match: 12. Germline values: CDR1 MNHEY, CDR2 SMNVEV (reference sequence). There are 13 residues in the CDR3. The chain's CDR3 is CASIDRGAMWAFF. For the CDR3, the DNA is TGTGCCAGCATAGACAGGGGCGCCATGTGGGCTTTCTTT.

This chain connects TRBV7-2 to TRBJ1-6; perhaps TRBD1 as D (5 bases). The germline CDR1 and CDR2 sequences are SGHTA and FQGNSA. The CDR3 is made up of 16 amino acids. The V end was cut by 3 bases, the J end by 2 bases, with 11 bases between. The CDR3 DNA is TGTGCCAGCAGCTTGTATAGGGGAACCTATAATTCACCCCTCCACTTT. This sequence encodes CASSLYRGTYNSPLHF.

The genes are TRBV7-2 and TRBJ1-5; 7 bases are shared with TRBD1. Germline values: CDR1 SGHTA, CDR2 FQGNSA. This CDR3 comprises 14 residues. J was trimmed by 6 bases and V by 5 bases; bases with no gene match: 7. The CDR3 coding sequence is TGTGCCAGCAGCGAAAGGACAGGTGCTCAGCCCCAGCATTTT. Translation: CASSERTGAQPQHF.

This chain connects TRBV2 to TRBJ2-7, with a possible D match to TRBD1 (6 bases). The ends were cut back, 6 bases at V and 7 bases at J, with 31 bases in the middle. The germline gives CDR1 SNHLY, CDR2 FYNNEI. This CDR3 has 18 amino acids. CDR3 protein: CASRRREAPGHPPGEQYF. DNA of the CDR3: TGTGCCAGCAGGAGGAGAGAGGCTCCGGGACATCCTCCTGGGGAGCAGTACTTC. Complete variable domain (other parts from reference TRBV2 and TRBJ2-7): EPEVTQTPSHQVTQMGQEVILRCVPISNHLYFYWYRQILGQKVEFLVSFYNNEISEKSEIFDDQFSVERPDGSNFTLKIRSTKLEDSAMYFCASRRREAPGHPPGEQYFGPGTRLTVT.

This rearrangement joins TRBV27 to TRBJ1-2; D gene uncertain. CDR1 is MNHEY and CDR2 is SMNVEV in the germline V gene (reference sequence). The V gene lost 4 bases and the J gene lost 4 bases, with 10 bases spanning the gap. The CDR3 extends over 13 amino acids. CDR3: CASSSTLTYGYTF. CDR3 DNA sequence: TGTGCCAGCAGTTCTACCCTTACCTATGGCTACACCTTC.

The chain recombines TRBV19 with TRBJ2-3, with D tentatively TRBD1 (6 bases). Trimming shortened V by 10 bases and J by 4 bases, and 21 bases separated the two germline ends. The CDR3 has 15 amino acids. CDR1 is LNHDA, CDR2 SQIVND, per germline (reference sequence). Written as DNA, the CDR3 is TGTGCCATTCACCCCGGGCCAGGGGTGGCAGATACGCAGTATTTT. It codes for CAIHPGPGVADTQYF.

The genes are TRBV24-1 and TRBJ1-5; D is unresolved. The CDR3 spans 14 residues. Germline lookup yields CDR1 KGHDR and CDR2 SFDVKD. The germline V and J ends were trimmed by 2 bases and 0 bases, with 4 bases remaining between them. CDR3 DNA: TGTGCCACCAGTGATTCGGGTAGCAATCAGCCCCAGCATTTT. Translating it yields CATSDSGSNQPQHF.

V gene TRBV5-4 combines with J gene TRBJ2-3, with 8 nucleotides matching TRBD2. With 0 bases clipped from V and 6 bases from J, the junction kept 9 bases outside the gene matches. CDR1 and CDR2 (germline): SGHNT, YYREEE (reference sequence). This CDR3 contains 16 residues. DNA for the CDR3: TGTGCCAGCAGCTTGGGGGGGAGCGGGGGCCTCGATACGCAGTATTTT. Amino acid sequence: CASSLGGSGGLDTQYF.

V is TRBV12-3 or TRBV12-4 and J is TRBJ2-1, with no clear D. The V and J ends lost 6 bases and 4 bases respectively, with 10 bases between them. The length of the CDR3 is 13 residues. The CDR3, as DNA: TGTGCCAGCAGCCGAACCCAGTACAATGAGCAGTTCTTC. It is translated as CASSRTQYNEQFF.